This entry lists 8 T cell receptor beta chains sequenced from one sample in a study of Ad26.COV2.S vaccination and SARS-CoV-2 variants. Libraries were prepared by immunoSEQ multiplex PCR; TCRdb keeps only in-frame clonotypes and omits some of them. This sample has about 480,000 clones, with roughly nine tenths found just once. Treatment indicated: 19 received Ad26.COV2.S at low or high dose, single or two shots; roughly five received placebo; per-sample allocation not given. Repertoires come from day 63 after the first vaccine or placebo injection. Specimen: peripheral blood, collected in a trial of Ad26.COV2.S vaccine versus placebo. The receptors were gathered from a person aged 18-60 years who received the Ad26.COV2.S COVID-19 vaccine or a placebo.

The rearrangement uses TRBV19 and TRBJ1-4; 9 nucleotides agree with TRBD1. The CDR3 totals 15 residues. Unmatched junction bases numbered 8, after V lost 6 bases and J lost 6 bases. Germline CDR1 is LNHDA and CDR2 is SQIVND (reference sequence). This CDR3 reads CASRKRGQGDEKLFF. The DNA for the CDR3 is TGTGCCAGTAGGAAGCGGGGACAGGGTGATGAAAAACTGTTTTTT.

The chain employs TRBV4-3 and TRBJ2-3, with TRBD2 identical over 11 bases. This CDR3 has 17 amino acids. Germline CDR1 and CDR2: LGHNA and YSLEER. V shed 4 bases and J 4 bases; nucleotides not matched to a gene: 10. The DNA for the CDR3 is TGCGCCAGCAGCCTAAGTCGTCTAGCGGGAGGTCCAGATACGCAGTATTTT. It yields the protein CASSLSRLAGGPDTQYF.

V usage is TRBV24-1 and J usage is TRBJ2-3; D possibly corresponds to TRBD2 (5 bases). Germline loops: CDR1 KGHDR, CDR2 SFDVKD. The CDR3 totals 15 residues. Deletions cut 0 bases from V and 0 bases from J, with 6 bases between. This chain's CDR3 is CATSDLASSTDTQYF. The CDR3 nucleotides are TGTGCCACCAGTGATTTGGCTAGCAGCACAGATACGCAGTATTTT.

This clone was detected a few times. The chain joins TRBV19 to TRBJ1-6, with no clear D. V lost 6 bases to trimming and J lost 6 bases, with 18 bases between them. CDR1 and CDR2 (germline): LNHDA, SQIVND (reference sequence). The CDR3 has 16 amino acids. CDR3 loop: CASRHPRGSPNSPLHF. CDR3 coding DNA: TGTGCCAGTAGACATCCCAGAGGAAGTCCTAATTCACCCCTCCACTTT.

The table lists this clone with a few counts. The V gene is TRBV7-2, the J gene TRBJ2-5; D call uncertain. Germline-derived CDR1 and CDR2 are SGHTA and FQGNSA. The CDR3 extends over 12 amino acids. V was shortened by 4 bases and J by 5 bases, with 8 bases between the two germline ends. CDR3 in amino acids: CASSSSLETQYF. In nucleotides, the CDR3 is TGTGCCAGCAGCTCTTCTCTTGAGACCCAGTACTTC.

V and J are TRBV2 and TRBJ2-7; no definite D call. The CDR3 contains 14 residues. CDR1 and CDR2 (germline): SNHLY, FYNNEI. Between the trimmed V and J ends, which lost 1 base and 2 bases, there was a span of 9 bases. This CDR3 reads CASSEVGLAYEQYF. DNA of the CDR3: TGTGCCAGCAGTGAAGTCGGGCTTGCCTACGAGCAGTACTTC.

The rearrangement joins TRBV6-5 to TRBJ1-5; tentatively, D is TRBD1 (5 bases). The CDR3 has 13 amino acids. Germline assignment: CDR1 MNHEY and CDR2 SVGAGI. Trimming took off 6 bases at V and 4 bases at J, with 10 bases between the two ends. Here the CDR3 reads CASRQGENQPQHF. CDR3 DNA sequence: TGTGCCAGCAGGCAGGGAGAAAATCAGCCCCAGCATTTT.

The chain uses TRBV3-1 (or the pseudogene TRBV3-2) and TRBJ2-1; possible D gene TRBD2, 6 bases. Deletions cut 0 bases from V and 9 bases from J, with 15 bases between. There are 15 residues in the CDR3. CDR1 LGHDT and CDR2 YNNKEL come from the germline V gene (reference sequence). The CDR3 bases are TGTGCCAGCAGCCAAGAGCTAGCGTCCCCCCTTGAGCAGTTCTTC. Translation gives CASSQELASPLEQFF.